The next 11 T cell receptor beta chains were all read from a single sample in a study of blood T cell repertoires in COVID-19. Measured with immunoSEQ multiplex PCR; TCRdb has only the in-frame clones, and not every one. The data contain over 110,000 clones, nearly 90% of them singletons. Sequencing was carried out using peripheral blood. All receptors derive from a man aged 70 or older with acute or convalescent COVID-19.

This clone was seen more than once but under ten times. The CDR3 DNA follows: TGTGCCAGCCACGGGACTAAAAGCTCCTACGAGCAGTACTTC. Its protein is CASHGTKSSYEQYF. This chain links TRBV6-5 with TRBJ2-7; 7 positions match TRBD2. The length of the CDR3 is 14 residues. The J segment lost 0 bases and the V segment lost 8 bases, leaving 7 bases of the junction unmatched. Germline CDR1 and CDR2: MNHEY and SVGAGI.

The V gene is TRBV7-2, the J gene TRBJ1-3, with a weak D call TRBD1 (5 bases). Germline CDR1 is SGHTA and CDR2 is FQGNSA. V lost 1 base and J lost 4, with 17 bases in between. This CDR3 is built from 17 residues. The CDR3 sequence: CASSLGGASPAGNTIYF. The CDR3 DNA sequence: TGTGCCAGCAGCTTAGGTGGGGCCTCCCCAGCGGGAAACACCATATATTTT.

The genes are TRBV4-1 and TRBJ2-7, with 7 bases that match TRBD1. After removal of 0 bases from V and 9 bases from J, the junction contained 17 bases not matched to a gene. The CDR3 contains 17 residues. In germline, CDR1 is MGHRA, CDR2 YSYEKL. CDR3: CASSQEPTTGFLSRQYF. CDR3 DNA sequence: TGCGCCAGCAGCCAAGAGCCCACGACAGGGTTTCTTTCTAGGCAGTACTTC.

The chain uses TRBV7-2 and TRBJ1-5, with D tentatively TRBD1 (5 bases). V lost 5 bases, J lost 6 bases, and 14 bases lay in between. This CDR3 is built from 14 residues. The germline gives CDR1 SGHTA, CDR2 FQGNSA. The CDR3 loop is CASSPGGGAQPQHF. CDR3 DNA sequence: TGTGCCAGCAGCCCCGGCGGGGGAGCTCAGCCCCAGCATTTT.

This chain connects TRBV29-1 to TRBJ1-1; 8 positions match TRBD1. CDR1 SQVTM and CDR2 ANQGSEA come from the germline V gene. The CDR3 has 14 amino acids. J was trimmed by 0 bases and V by 7 bases; bases with no gene match: 7. The CDR3 region has the DNA TGCAGCGGTGGACAGGGCTACATGAACACTGAAGCTTTCTTT. Its protein is CSGGQGYMNTEAFF. The full variable domain, its missing parts supplied by reference TRBV29-1 and TRBJ1-1, is SAVISQKPSRDICQRGTSLTIQCQVDSQVTMMFWYRQQPGQSLTLIATANQGSEATYESGFVIDKFPISRPNLTFSTLTVSNMSPEDSSIYLCSGGQGYMNTEAFFGQGTRLTVV.

The chain employs TRBV3-1 (or the pseudogene TRBV3-2) and TRBJ2-3; 10 nucleotides agree with TRBD2. Germline values: CDR1 LGHDT, CDR2 YNNKEL (reference sequence). The trim removed 3 bases at V and 2 bases at J, leaving 8 bases unmatched. The CDR3 runs to 17 residues. The CDR3 nucleotides read TGTGCCAGCAGCCAGGAAGTAGCGGGGGGCATCACAGATACGCAGTATTTT. Its protein product is CASSQEVAGGITDTQYF.

As for this clone: Additional DNA sequences in this sample encode the identical CDR3. DNA of the CDR3: TGCGCCAGCAGCTTGGAGTCGGGGAACACTGAAGCTTTCTTT. Its translation is CASSLESGNTEAFF. The gene calls are TRBV5-1 and TRBJ1-1; D uncertain. The CDR3 has 14 residues. The germline V gene has CDR1 SGHRS and CDR2 YFSETQ. V gave up 0 bases and J gave up 1 base, with 7 bases separating them.

This chain uses TRBV12-3 or TRBV12-4 with TRBJ1-5, with 7 bases fitting TRBD1. The CDR3 is 13 amino acids. V shed 6 bases and J 8 bases; nucleotides not matched to a gene: 7. CDR3 bases: TGTGCCAGCAGAAGACAGGGAATTGAGCCCCAGCATTTT. It yields the protein CASRRQGIEPQHF.

This clone was seen only once. The gene calls are TRBV5-1 and TRBJ2-3; D unresolved. Germline loops: CDR1 SGHRS, CDR2 YFSETQ. Deletions cut 1 base from V and 4 bases from J, with 4 bases between. This CDR3 has 12 amino acids. The CDR3 coding sequence is TGCGCCAGCAGCTTGAACTCAGATACGCAGTATTTT. Translation: CASSLNSDTQYF.

The chain links TRBV2 to TRBJ1-2; possibly TRBD1 for D (5 bases). Between the trimmed V and J ends, which lost 6 bases and 6 bases, there was a span of 14 bases. From germline, CDR1 is SNHLY and CDR2 FYNNEI. The CDR3 has 13 residues. CDR3 nucleotide sequence: TGTGCCAGCAGAGTCCCGGGAGGGGATGGCTACACCTTC. This gives the protein CASRVPGGDGYTF.

This clone was counted once. The gene calls are TRBV6-6 and TRBJ2-1; no definite D call. The CDR3 extends over 11 amino acids. Germline V gene sequence: CDR1 MNHNY, CDR2 SVGAGI (reference sequence). The V gene lost 6 bases and the J gene lost 8 bases, with 8 bases spanning the gap. CDR3 DNA: TGTGCCAGCAGCCCCCGGTATGAGCAGTTCTTC. It yields the protein CASSPRYEQFF.